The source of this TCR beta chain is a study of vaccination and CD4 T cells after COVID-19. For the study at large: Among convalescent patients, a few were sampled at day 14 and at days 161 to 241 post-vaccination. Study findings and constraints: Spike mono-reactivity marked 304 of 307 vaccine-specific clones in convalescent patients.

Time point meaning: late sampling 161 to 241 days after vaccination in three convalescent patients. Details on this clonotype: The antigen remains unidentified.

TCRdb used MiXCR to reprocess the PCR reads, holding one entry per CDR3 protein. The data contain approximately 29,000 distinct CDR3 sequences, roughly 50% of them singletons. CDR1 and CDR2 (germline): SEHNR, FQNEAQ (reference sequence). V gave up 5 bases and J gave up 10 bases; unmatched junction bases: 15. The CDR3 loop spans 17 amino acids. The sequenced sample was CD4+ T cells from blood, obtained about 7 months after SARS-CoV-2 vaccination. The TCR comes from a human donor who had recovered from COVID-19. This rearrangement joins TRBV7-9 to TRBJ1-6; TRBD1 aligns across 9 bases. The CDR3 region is CASSPGTGRDAKSPLHF. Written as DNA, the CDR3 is TGTGCCAGCAGCCCGGGGACAGGGAGGGATGCTAAGTCACCCCTCCACTTT.